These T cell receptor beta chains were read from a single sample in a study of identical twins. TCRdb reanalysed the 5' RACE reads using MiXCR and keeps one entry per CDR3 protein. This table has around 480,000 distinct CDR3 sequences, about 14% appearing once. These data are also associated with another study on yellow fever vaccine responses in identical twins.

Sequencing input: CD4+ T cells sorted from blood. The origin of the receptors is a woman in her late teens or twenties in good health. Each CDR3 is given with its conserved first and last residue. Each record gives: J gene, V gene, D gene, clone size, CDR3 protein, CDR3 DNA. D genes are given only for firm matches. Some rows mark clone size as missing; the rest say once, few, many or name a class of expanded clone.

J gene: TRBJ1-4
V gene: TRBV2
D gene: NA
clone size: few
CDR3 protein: CASSGNELFGEKLFF
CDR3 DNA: TGTGCCAGCAGTGGCAATGAGCTCTTTGGAGAAAAACTGTTTTTT

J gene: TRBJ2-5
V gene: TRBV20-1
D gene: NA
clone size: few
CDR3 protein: CSATGGGALSETQYF
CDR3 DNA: TGCAGTGCTACCGGAGGGGGGGCTTTATCAGAGACCCAGTACTTC

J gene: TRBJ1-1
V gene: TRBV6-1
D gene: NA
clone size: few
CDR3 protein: CASYPSWGNTEAFF
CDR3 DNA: TGTGCCAGTTACCCCAGCTGGGGGAACACTGAAGCTTTCTTT

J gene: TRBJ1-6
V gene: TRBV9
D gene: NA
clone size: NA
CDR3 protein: CASSGSSWGSPLHF
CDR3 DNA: TGTGCCAGCAGCGGAAGCTCATGGGGTTCACCCCTCCACTTT

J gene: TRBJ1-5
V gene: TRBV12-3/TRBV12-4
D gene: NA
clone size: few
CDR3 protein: CASSLGGPQHF
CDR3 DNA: TGTGCCAGCAGTTTGGGGGGGCCCCAGCATTTT

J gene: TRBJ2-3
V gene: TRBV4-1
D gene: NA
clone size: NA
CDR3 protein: CASSGGQSRSTDTQYF
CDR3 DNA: TGCGCCAGCAGCGGAGGACAGTCTAGAAGCACAGATACGCAGTATTTT

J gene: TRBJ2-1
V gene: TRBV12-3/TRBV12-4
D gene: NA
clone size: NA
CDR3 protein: CASSFGSRYNEQFF
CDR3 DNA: TGTGCCAGCAGTTTCGGGAGCCGCTACAATGAGCAGTTCTTC

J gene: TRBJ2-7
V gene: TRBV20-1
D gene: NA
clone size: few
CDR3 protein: CSARGTPGYEQYF
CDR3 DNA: TGCAGTGCCAGAGGGACCCCTGGGTACGAGCAGTACTTC

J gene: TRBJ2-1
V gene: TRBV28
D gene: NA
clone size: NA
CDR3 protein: CATRGQYNEQFF
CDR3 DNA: TGTGCCACCCGCGGGCAATACAATGAGCAGTTCTTC

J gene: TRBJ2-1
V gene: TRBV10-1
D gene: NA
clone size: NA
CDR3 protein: CASSESQTGTSNNEQFF
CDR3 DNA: TGCGCCAGCAGTGAGTCTCAAACCGGGACTTCCAACAATGAGCAGTTCTTC

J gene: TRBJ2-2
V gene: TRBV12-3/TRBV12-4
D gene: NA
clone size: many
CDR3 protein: CASSPTGYTGELFF
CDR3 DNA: TGTGCCAGCAGTCCAACAGGGTACACCGGGGAGCTGTTTTTT

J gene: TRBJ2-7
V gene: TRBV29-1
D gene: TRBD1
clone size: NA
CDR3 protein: CSFRQGYEQYF
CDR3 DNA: TGCAGCTTTAGACAGGGCTACGAGCAGTACTTC

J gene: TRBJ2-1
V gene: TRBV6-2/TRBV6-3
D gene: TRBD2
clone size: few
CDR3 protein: CASIGTSGRAQGNEQFF
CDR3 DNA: TGTGCCAGCATCGGGACTAGCGGGAGGGCCCAGGGCAATGAGCAGTTCTTC

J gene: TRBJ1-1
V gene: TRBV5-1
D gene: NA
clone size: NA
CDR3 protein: CASSLQGRASTEAFF
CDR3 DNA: TGCGCCAGCAGCTTGCAGGGACGGGCGAGCACTGAAGCTTTCTTT

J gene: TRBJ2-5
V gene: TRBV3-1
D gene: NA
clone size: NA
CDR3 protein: CASSQKQGGTQYF
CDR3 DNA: TGTGCCAGTAGCCAAAAACAGGGTGGGACCCAGTACTTC

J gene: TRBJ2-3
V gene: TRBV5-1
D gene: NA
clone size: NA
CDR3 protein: CASSQGGRTSTDTQYF
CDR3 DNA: TGCGCCAGCAGCCAGGGGGGACGAACTAGCACAGATACGCAGTATTTT

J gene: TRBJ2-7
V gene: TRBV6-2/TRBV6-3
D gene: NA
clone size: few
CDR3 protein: CASSPIPGGHNSYEQYF
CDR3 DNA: TGTGCCAGCAGTCCTATCCCCGGAGGGCACAACTCCTACGAGCAGTACTTC

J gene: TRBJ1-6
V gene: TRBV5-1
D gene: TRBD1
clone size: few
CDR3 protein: CASSLGTGANVALHF
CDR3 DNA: TGCGCCAGCAGCTTGGGGACAGGGGCGAACGTCGCCCTCCACTTT

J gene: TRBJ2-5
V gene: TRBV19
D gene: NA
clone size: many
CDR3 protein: CASSTTGSQETQYF
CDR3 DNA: TGTGCCAGTAGTACCACGGGCAGCCAAGAGACCCAGTACTTC

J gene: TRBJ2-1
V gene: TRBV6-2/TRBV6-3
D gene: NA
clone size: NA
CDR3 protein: CASNRDYNEQFF
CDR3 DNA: TGTGCCAGCAACAGGGACTACAATGAGCAGTTCTTC

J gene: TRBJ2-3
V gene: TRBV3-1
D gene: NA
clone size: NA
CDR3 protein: CASSQEGLGQYF
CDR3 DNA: TGTGCCAGCAGCCAAGAAGGCTTGGGGCAGTATTTT

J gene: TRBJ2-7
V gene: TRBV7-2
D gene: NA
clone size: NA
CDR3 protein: CASSLAVGLRSNYEQYF
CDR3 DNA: TGTGCCAGCAGCTTAGCAGTCGGGCTGCGCTCGAACTACGAGCAGTACTTC

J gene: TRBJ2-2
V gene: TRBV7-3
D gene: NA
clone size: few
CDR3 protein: CASSSGQYTGELFF
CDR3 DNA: TGTGCCAGCAGCTCCGGACAGTACACCGGGGAGCTGTTTTTT

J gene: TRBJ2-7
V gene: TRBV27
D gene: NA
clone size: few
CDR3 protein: CASSSQGPNYEQYF
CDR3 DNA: TGTGCCAGCAGTTCTCAGGGTCCTAACTACGAGCAGTACTTC

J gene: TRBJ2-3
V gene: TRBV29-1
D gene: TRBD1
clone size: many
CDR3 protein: CSAGTGPGSTQYF
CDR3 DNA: TGCAGCGCAGGGACAGGGCCTGGGAGTACGCAGTATTTT

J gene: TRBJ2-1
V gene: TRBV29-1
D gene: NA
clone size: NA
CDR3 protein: CSVGRRITGDNEQFF
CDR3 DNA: TGCAGCGTGGGACGGCGAATAACGGGGGACAATGAGCAGTTCTTC

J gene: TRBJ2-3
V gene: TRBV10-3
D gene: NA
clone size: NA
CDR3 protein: CAISESRGGPVDTQYF
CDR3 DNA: TGTGCCATCAGTGAGTCAAGGGGGGGCCCAGTCGATACGCAGTATTTT

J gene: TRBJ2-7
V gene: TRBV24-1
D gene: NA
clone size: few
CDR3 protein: CATSVGSANEQYF
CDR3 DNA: TGTGCCACCAGTGTCGGGTCAGCCAACGAGCAGTACTTC

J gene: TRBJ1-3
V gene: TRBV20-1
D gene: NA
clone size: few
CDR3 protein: CSANPGPSGNTIYF
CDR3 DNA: TGCAGTGCTAACCCGGGTCCCTCTGGAAACACCATATATTTT

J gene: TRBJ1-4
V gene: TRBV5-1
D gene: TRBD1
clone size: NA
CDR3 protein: CASSQTGTGEKLFF
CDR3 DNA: TGCGCCAGCAGCCAGACAGGGACAGGAGAAAAACTGTTTTTT

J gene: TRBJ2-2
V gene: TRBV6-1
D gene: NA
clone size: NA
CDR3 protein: CASSRWRRGSGELFF
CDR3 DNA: TGTGCCAGCAGCCGATGGCGCCGGGGGTCCGGGGAGCTGTTTTTT

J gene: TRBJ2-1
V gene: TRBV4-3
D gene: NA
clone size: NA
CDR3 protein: CASSQVLSSYNEQFF
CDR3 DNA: TGCGCCAGCAGCCAAGTCCTGAGCTCCTACAATGAGCAGTTCTTC

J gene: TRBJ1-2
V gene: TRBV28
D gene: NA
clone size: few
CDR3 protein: CASSLLGVYGYTF
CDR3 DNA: TGTGCCAGCAGTTTACTGGGTGTCTATGGCTACACCTTC

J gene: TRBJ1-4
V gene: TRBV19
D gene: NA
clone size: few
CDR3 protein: CASSMNQGRIVFF
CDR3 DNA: TGTGCCAGTAGTATGAATCAGGGGCGAATCGTGTTTTTT

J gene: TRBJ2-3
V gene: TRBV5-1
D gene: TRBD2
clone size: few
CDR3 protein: CASSPGATSFDTQYF
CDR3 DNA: TGCGCCAGCAGCCCCGGAGCGACTAGCTTTGATACGCAGTATTTT

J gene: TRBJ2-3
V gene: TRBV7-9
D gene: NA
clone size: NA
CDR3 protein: CASSQSRDTQYF
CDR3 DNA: TGTGCCAGCAGCCAATCCCGGGATACGCAGTATTTT

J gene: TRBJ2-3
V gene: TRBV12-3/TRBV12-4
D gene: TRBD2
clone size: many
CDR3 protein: CASSLRLAENPDTQYF
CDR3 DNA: TGTGCCAGCAGTCTTCGACTAGCGGAAAACCCAGATACGCAGTATTTT